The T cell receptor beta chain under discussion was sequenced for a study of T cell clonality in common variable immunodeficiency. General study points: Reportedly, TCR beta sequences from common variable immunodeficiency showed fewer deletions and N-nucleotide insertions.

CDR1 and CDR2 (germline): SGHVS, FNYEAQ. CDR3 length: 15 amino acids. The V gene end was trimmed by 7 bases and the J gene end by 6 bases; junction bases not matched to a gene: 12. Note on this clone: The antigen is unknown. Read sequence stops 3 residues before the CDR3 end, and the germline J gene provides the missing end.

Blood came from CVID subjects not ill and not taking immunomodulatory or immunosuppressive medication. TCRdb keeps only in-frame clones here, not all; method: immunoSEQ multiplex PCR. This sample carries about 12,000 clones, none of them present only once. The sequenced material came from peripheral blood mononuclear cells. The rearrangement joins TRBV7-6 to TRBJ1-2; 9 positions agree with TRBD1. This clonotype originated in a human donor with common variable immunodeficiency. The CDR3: CASTPITGGYHGYTF. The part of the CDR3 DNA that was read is TGTGCCAGCACCCCAATCACAGGGGGCTACCATGGC.